One sample yielded the 16 T cell receptor beta chains listed below, sequenced in a study of blood T cell repertoires in COVID-19. Sequenced by immunoSEQ multiplex PCR; TCRdb stores in-frame clones only, minus some. Of about 97,000 clones in the sample, 84% were seen once. Material for sequencing was peripheral blood. Receptors originate from a man aged 40-49 years with active or convalescent COVID-19.

The V gene is TRBV6-6, the J gene TRBJ2-3, with 7 bases identical to TRBD2. The V gene's germline CDR1 is MNHNY and CDR2 SVGAGI (reference sequence). V gave up 4 bases and J gave up 7 bases; unmatched junction bases: 8. The CDR3 is made up of 14 amino acids. CDR3 nucleotides: TGTGCCAGCAGTTCCCCCGGGACTACATATACGCAGTATTTT. It specifies CASSSPGTTYTQYF.

The chain recombines TRBV9 with TRBJ2-7; the match to TRBD2 covers 7 bases. Germline V gene lookup returns CDR1 SGDLS and CDR2 YYNGEE. This CDR3 spans 14 amino acids. With 4 bases clipped from V and 7 bases from J, the junction kept 11 bases outside the gene matches. CDR3 sequence reads: CASSPQTSGEEQYF. The CDR3 DNA reads TGTGCCAGCAGCCCCCAAACCAGCGGGGAAGAGCAGTACTTC.

The V gene is TRBV12-3 or TRBV12-4, the J gene TRBJ1-5; 8 bases line up with TRBD1. With V trimmed by 6 bases and J by 7 bases, 5 bases remained unmatched. CDR3 length: 13 amino acids. The CDR3 loop is CASSPGGWQPQHF. In DNA form, the CDR3 reads TGTGCCAGCAGCCCAGGGGGCTGGCAGCCCCAGCATTTT.

The chain employs TRBV11-3 and TRBJ2-7; D is possibly TRBD2 (6 bases). Trimming pared 0 bases from V and 6 bases from J, leaving 9 bases between. Germline V lookup: CDR1 SGHNT, CDR2 YENEEA. The CDR3 consists of 13 residues. The CDR3 loop reads CASSLDRGGEQYF. The CDR3 DNA is TGTGCCAGCAGCTTAGATCGGGGAGGCGAGCAGTACTTC.

This chain joins TRBV6-5 and TRBJ1-1; D is unresolved. The CDR3 loop spans 12 amino acids. The germline CDR1 and CDR2 sequences are MNHEY and SVGAGI. V was cut by 7 bases and J by 2 bases, with 8 bases left in between. The CDR3 DNA sequence: TGTGCCAGCACCAATTTTAACACTGAAGCTTTCTTT. It is translated as CASTNFNTEAFF.

This clone showed up just once. The chain combines TRBV5-1 with TRBJ1-4, with D uncertain. This CDR3 contains 13 residues. CDR1 SGHRS and CDR2 YFSETQ come from the germline V gene. CDR3 DNA: TGCGGGCCGGTTTGGGCCGGTAATGAAAAACTGTTTTTT. Its protein is CGPVWAGNEKLFF.

This clone was counted only a few times. This sequence joins TRBV3-1 (or the pseudogene TRBV3-2) and TRBJ2-2; 12 bases fit TRBD2. The junction had 5 bases not matched to a gene; V was cut back by 4 bases and J by 5 bases. The CDR3 spans 16 residues. Germline lookup yields CDR1 LGHDT and CDR2 YNNKEL (reference sequence). The CDR3 region is CASSPSGLAGTGELFF. The CDR3 bases are TGTGCCAGCAGCCCCTCGGGACTAGCGGGTACCGGGGAGCTGTTTTTT.

The chain is built from TRBV3-1 (or the pseudogene TRBV3-2) and TRBJ2-5, with 7 positions matching TRBD1. CDR3 length equals 15 residues. Germline V gene sequence: CDR1 LGHDT, CDR2 YNNKEL (reference sequence). V lost 4 bases to trimming and J lost 4 bases; unmatched junction nucleotides: 9. The CDR3 loop is CASSRWDSPRETQYF. The CDR3 coding sequence is TGTGCCAGCAGCCGATGGGACAGTCCCCGAGAGACCCAGTACTTC.

This clone came up a few times. This chain connects TRBV10-1 to TRBJ2-1; 12 bases are a match to TRBD2. Germline V gene sequence: CDR1 WNHNN, CDR2 SYGVQD (reference sequence). This CDR3 has 15 amino acids. The junction had 5 bases not matched to a gene; V was cut back by 2 bases and J by 9 bases. The CDR3 loop is CASSEASGGAGEQFF. The CDR3 bases are TGCGCCAGCAGTGAGGCTAGCGGGGGGGCAGGTGAGCAGTTCTTC.

V usage is TRBV30 and J usage is TRBJ1-5, with 7 positions matching TRBD1. The CDR3 is 15 residues long. The junction had 8 bases not matched to a gene; V was cut back by 0 bases and J by 6 bases. Germline-derived CDR1 and CDR2 are GTSNPN and SVGIG (reference sequence). As DNA, the CDR3 is TGTGCCTGGAGTGTTCAAACAGGGGCTCGTCAGCCCCAGCATTTT. It codes for CAWSVQTGARQPQHF.

This clone came up once. V gene TRBV7-2 combines with J gene TRBJ1-1; 12 nucleotides match TRBD1. J gave up 0 bases and V 5 bases, and 7 bases lay outside the gene matches. Germline loops: CDR1 SGHTA, CDR2 FQGNSA. The CDR3 is 17 amino acids. The CDR3 is CASSAGTGGPMNTEAFF. The CDR3 DNA sequence: TGTGCCAGCAGCGCCGGGACAGGGGGCCCGATGAACACTGAAGCTTTCTTT.

This clone was picked up a small number of times. The rearrangement uses TRBV4-2 and TRBJ1-6, with TRBD1 identical over 7 bases. J was trimmed by 6 bases and V by 0 bases; bases with no gene match: 5. CDR1 and CDR2 from the germline V gene are LGHNA and YNFKEQ. The CDR3 consists of 16 residues. The CDR3 loop reads CASSQERQGLNSPLHF. CDR3 DNA: TGTGCCAGCAGCCAAGAAAGACAGGGACTTAATTCACCCCTCCACTTT.

There are a few counts of this clone. The chain links TRBV27 to TRBJ2-1, with a tentative D call TRBD2 (5 bases). The germline V gene has CDR1 MNHEY and CDR2 SMNVEV (reference sequence). The CDR3 is 14 residues long. V was shortened by 6 bases and J by 4 bases, with 13 bases between the two germline ends. Written as DNA, the CDR3 is TGTGCCAGCAGCCTCGGACTTCCTTACAATGAGCAGTTCTTC. Protein: CASSLGLPYNEQFF.

The chain uses TRBV9 and TRBJ2-3, with a tentative D call TRBD2 (6 bases). The CDR3 extends over 14 amino acids. Trimming took off 0 bases at V and 4 bases at J, with 9 bases between the two ends. Looked up from germline, CDR1 is SGDLS and CDR2 is YYNGEE. CDR3 loop: CASSVARRADTQYF. In nucleotides, the CDR3 is TGTGCCAGCAGCGTAGCTAGGAGGGCAGATACGCAGTATTTT.

The rearrangement joins TRBV27 to TRBJ1-5; the match to TRBD1 covers 9 bases. Trimming took 3 bases from V and 3 from J; bases not matched to a gene: 3. The CDR3 consists of 15 residues. Germline loops: CDR1 MNHEY, CDR2 SMNVEV (reference sequence). CDR3 amino acids: CASSLGTGSNQPQHF. The CDR3 DNA is TGTGCCAGCAGTTTGGGGACAGGGTCCAATCAGCCCCAGCATTTT.

J is TRBJ1-1 and V is TRBV3-1 (or the pseudogene TRBV3-2); D possibly corresponds to TRBD1 (6 bases). Deletions cut 10 bases from V and 1 base from J, with 16 bases between. The CDR3 loop spans 14 amino acids. Germline lookup yields CDR1 LGHDT and CDR2 YNNKEL (reference sequence). CDR3 sequence: CATKTGGANTEAFF. DNA of the CDR3: TGTGCCACCAAAACGGGGGGGGCGAACACTGAAGCTTTCTTT.